A single sample gave rise to the 31 T cell receptor beta chains below, sequenced in a study of PD-1 blockade in mismatch repair-deficient tumors. Their antigens remain unidentified. The assay was immunoSEQ multiplex PCR, and TCRdb's table has in-frame clones only and misses some. The sample carries more than 13,000 clones, around 84% recorded once. Specified time point: identical roughly ten-day culture without peptide (control). Sample: cells cultured in vitro, taken from a patient treated with pembrolizumab. These receptors all come from an adult with mismatch repair-deficient cancer.

The chain uses TRBV10-1 and TRBJ1-1; D might be TRBD1 (6 bases). V lost 6 bases and J 0 bases, leaving 14 bases between the germline ends. CDR3 size: 15 residues. CDR1 WNHNN and CDR2 SYGVQD come from the germline V gene (reference sequence). The CDR3 sequence: CASSEVRDMNTEAFF. The CDR3 bases are TGCGCCAGCAGCGAAGTCAGGGACATGAACACTGAAGCTTTCTTT.

V usage is TRBV6-6 and J usage is TRBJ2-4; D may be TRBD2 (5 bases). V lost 0 bases to trimming and J lost 8 bases, with 5 bases between them. CDR3 length: 12 residues. Germline loops: CDR1 MNHNY, CDR2 SVGAGI (reference sequence). CDR3 amino acids: CASSYSGDIQYF. DNA for the CDR3: TGTGCCAGCAGTTACTCGGGAGACATTCAGTACTTC.

The CDR3 DNA is TGTGCCAGTAGTATAGATGGGAGCGGGAGCTTAAATGAGCAGTTCTTC. It translates to CASSIDGSGSLNEQFF. The chain couples TRBV19 to TRBJ2-1; 8 bases map to TRBD2. With V trimmed by 0 bases and J by 7 bases, 8 bases remained unmatched. Per the germline V gene, CDR1 is LNHDA and CDR2 is SQIVND (reference sequence). The length of the CDR3 is 16 residues. Full variable domain (remainder filled in from reference TRBV19 and TRBJ2-1): DGGITQSPKYLFRKEGQNVTLSCEQNLNHDAMYWYRQDPGQGLRLIYYSQIVNDFQKGDIAEGYSVSREKKESFPLTVTSAQKNPTAFYLCASSIDGSGSLNEQFFGPGTRLTVL.

This clone was detected once. The chain couples TRBV5-4 to TRBJ1-1, with D uncertain. The germline V gene encodes CDR1 SGHNT and CDR2 YYREEE (reference sequence). The CDR3 runs to 14 residues. The ends were cut back, 1 base at V and 0 bases at J, with 7 bases in the middle. CDR3 bases: TGTGCCAGCAGCTTGAACAGACTGAACACTGAAGCTTTCTTT. Translating it yields CASSLNRLNTEAFF.

The J gene is TRBJ2-2, the V gene TRBV7-3; D possibly corresponds to TRBD1 (5 bases). Germline V gene lookup returns CDR1 SGHTA and CDR2 FQGTGA. Trimming took off 7 bases at V and 0 bases at J, with 6 bases between the two ends. The CDR3 is 13 residues long. Here the CDR3 reads CASKGANTGELFF. DNA of the CDR3: TGTGCCAGCAAAGGGGCGAACACCGGGGAGCTGTTTTTT.

This rearrangement joins TRBV6-6 to TRBJ1-1, with 10 bases lining up with TRBD1. V shed 1 base, J shed 5 bases, and the junction held 7 bases outside the gene matches. The CDR3 is 16 amino acids. Germline CDR1 is MNHNY and CDR2 is SVGAGI (reference sequence). The CDR3: CASSYLPGTGATEAFF. The DNA of the CDR3 is TGTGCCAGCAGTTACTTACCCGGGACAGGGGCAACTGAAGCTTTCTTT.

The chain links TRBV11-2 to TRBJ2-1; no definite D call. V was cut by 5 bases and J by 3 bases, with 11 bases left in between. The CDR3 extends over 14 amino acids. Germline V gives CDR1 SGHAT, CDR2 FQNNGV. CDR3 coding DNA: TGTGCCAGCAGCACAGATCTTATCTACAATGAGCAGTTCTTC. Residues: CASSTDLIYNEQFF.

The chain recombines TRBV7-3 with TRBJ2-1, with TRBD1 matching 8 bases. The V segment lost 1 base and the J segment 2 bases; nucleotides outside the gene matches: 4. CDR1 is SGHTA and CDR2 is FQGTGA in the germline V gene. The CDR3 is 16 residues long. The CDR3 DNA reads as TGTGCCAGCAGCTTAAGTTACAGGGGGGCCTACAATGAGCAGTTCTTC. Translation gives CASSLSYRGAYNEQFF.

The rearrangement links TRBV11-2 to TRBJ2-7; D possibly corresponds to TRBD1 (6 bases). The V end was cut by 2 bases, the J end by 0 bases, with 8 bases between. The V gene's germline CDR1 is SGHAT and CDR2 FQNNGV. The CDR3 is made up of 14 amino acids. CDR3 in amino acids: CASSLTGSSYEQYF. CDR3 nucleotides: TGTGCCAGCAGCTTAACAGGGTCCTCCTACGAGCAGTACTTC.

The chain carries TRBV9 and TRBJ1-2; D possibly corresponds to TRBD1 (5 bases). CDR1 is SGDLS, CDR2 YYNGEE, per germline. The CDR3 is 15 amino acids. Trimming took off 3 bases at V and 0 bases at J, with 12 bases between the two ends. The DNA of the CDR3 is TGTGCCAGCAGCGGTTACGACAGAACTAACTATGGCTACACCTTC. Its protein product is CASSGYDRTNYGYTF.

This clone was observed a single time. The chain combines TRBV6-6 with TRBJ1-5; TRBD1 is a possible D gene (5 bases). V was clipped by 4 bases and J by 2 bases, with 6 bases between them. Germline CDR1 reads MNHNY; CDR2 reads SVGAGI (reference sequence). This CDR3 has 13 residues. As DNA, the CDR3 is TGTGCCAGCAGTTGGGGGGGCAATCAGCCCCAGCATTTT. Translating it yields CASSWGGNQPQHF.

The chain employs TRBV7-3 and TRBJ2-2; tentatively, D is TRBD1 (6 bases). Between the trimmed V and J ends, which lost 5 bases and 3 bases, there was a span of 10 bases. The CDR3 consists of 14 residues. Per germline, CDR1 SGHTA and CDR2 FQGTGA. The CDR3: CASSMYRDTGELFF. The CDR3 nucleotides read TGTGCCAGCAGCATGTACAGGGACACCGGGGAGCTGTTTTTT.

This chain links TRBV5-4 with TRBJ2-3, with a weak D call TRBD1 (6 bases). The CDR3 is 14 residues long. In germline, CDR1 is SGHNT, CDR2 YYREEE (reference sequence). With 4 bases removed from V and 4 bases from J, the gap between germline ends came to 13 bases. CDR3: CASSIRGSSDTQYF. For the CDR3, the DNA is TGTGCCAGCAGCATTAGGGGGAGCTCAGATACGCAGTATTTT.

The rearrangement joins TRBV6-4 to TRBJ1-2, with 7 bases lining up with TRBD1. Trimming removed 0 bases from V and 0 bases from J; junction bases left unmatched: 4. CDR3 length: 16 residues. Looked up from germline, CDR1 is MRHNA and CDR2 is SNTAGT. The CDR3 DNA reads as TGTGCCAGCAGTGACTCCCACAGGGGATCTAACTATGGCTACACCTTC. It yields the protein CASSDSHRGSNYGYTF.

Only one count was recorded for this clone. Within the sample, other DNA sequences also encode this same CDR3. V and J are TRBV28 and TRBJ1-2; D gene uncertain. CDR1 MDHEN and CDR2 SYDVKM come from the germline V gene. Trimming cost V 3 bases and J 4 bases, with 9 bases left between them. This CDR3 is built from 13 residues. In DNA form, the CDR3 reads TGTGCCAGCAGTTTTCGGGGATTCTATGGCTACACCTTC. Translating it yields CASSFRGFYGYTF.

The chain combines TRBV10-3 with TRBJ2-5; 10 bases are a match to TRBD2. The CDR3 extends over 15 amino acids. V was clipped by 3 bases and J by 5 bases; unmatched bases: 6. Germline assignment: CDR1 ENHRY and CDR2 SYGVKD. The CDR3 loop is CAISDSGRAGETQYF. CDR3 nucleotides: TGTGCCATCAGTGACAGCGGGAGGGCCGGGGAGACCCAGTACTTC.

The sample holds one count of this clone. The chain carries TRBV5-6 and TRBJ1-1; D is possibly TRBD1 (5 bases). The V gene's germline CDR1 is SGHDT and CDR2 YYEEEE. Trimming stripped 2 bases from V and 4 bases from J, with 18 bases between. The CDR3 has 16 amino acids. CDR3 bases: TGTGCCAGCAGCTTTGGGGGGTATCAGGGAGTCACTGAAGCTTTCTTT. It encodes CASSFGGYQGVTEAFF.

The genes are TRBV9 and TRBJ2-2, with D unresolved. Germline CDR1 is SGDLS and CDR2 is YYNGEE. The V gene lost 5 bases and the J gene lost 3 bases, with 8 bases spanning the gap. The CDR3 consists of 13 residues. CDR3 in amino acids: CASRDLDTGELFF. CDR3 DNA: TGTGCCAGCAGGGACCTTGACACCGGGGAGCTGTTTTTT.

The chain couples TRBV11-3 to TRBJ1-6; D not resolved. Germline V gene data show CDR1 as SGHNT and CDR2 as YENEEA. The germline V and J ends were trimmed by 0 bases and 8 bases, with 8 bases remaining between them. This CDR3 region has 14 residues. The CDR3 coding sequence is TGTGCCAGCAGCTTAGAGGGATTAGATTCACCCCTCCACTTT. Amino acids: CASSLEGLDSPLHF.

V and J are TRBV6-5 and TRBJ2-5; possible D gene TRBD1, 6 bases. The CDR3 has 14 residues. CDR1 and CDR2 (germline): MNHEY, SVGAGI. Trimming left V 2 bases short and J 3 bases short, with 10 bases between. The CDR3: CASSYISGEETQYF. The DNA of the CDR3 is TGTGCCAGCAGTTACATTTCAGGGGAAGAGACCCAGTACTTC.

The chain joins TRBV6-5 to TRBJ2-1; 8 bases line up with TRBD2. CDR3 size: 15 residues. With V trimmed by 6 bases and J by 7 bases, 11 bases remained unmatched. Germline V gene sequence: CDR1 MNHEY, CDR2 SVGAGI. Here the CDR3 reads CASSPAGTSKNEQFF. In DNA, the CDR3 is TGTGCCAGCAGCCCTGCCGGGACTAGTAAGAATGAGCAGTTCTTC.

The J gene is TRBJ1-5, the V gene TRBV28; a weak D match, TRBD1 (6 bases). The CDR3 totals 13 residues. CDR1 is MDHEN and CDR2 is SYDVKM in the germline V gene. V lost 4 bases and J lost 7, with 11 bases in between. The CDR3 is CASSYSGAQPQHF. The CDR3, as DNA: TGTGCCAGCAGTTATTCAGGGGCCCAGCCCCAGCATTTT.

The genes are TRBV9 and TRBJ2-3; no firm D call. This CDR3 has 15 amino acids. The germline V gene has CDR1 SGDLS and CDR2 YYNGEE. The V end lost 4 bases, the J end lost 0 bases, and 12 bases lay between the germline ends. The CDR3 loop is CASSPHPASTDTQYF. In nucleotides, the CDR3 is TGTGCCAGCAGCCCACACCCTGCTAGCACAGATACGCAGTATTTT.

The chain combines TRBV28 with TRBJ1-3; D ambiguous. Trimming removed 6 bases at V and 0 bases at J, with 9 bases between. This CDR3 has 14 residues. In germline, CDR1 is MDHEN, CDR2 SYDVKM. The CDR3 region is CASSPQSSGNTIYF. The CDR3 bases are TGTGCCAGCAGCCCGCAGAGCTCTGGAAACACCATATATTTT.

V usage is TRBV27 and J usage is TRBJ2-2; TRBD2 agrees at 11 bases. V shed 3 bases and J 6 bases; nucleotides not matched to a gene: 3. Germline V gene data show CDR1 as MNHEY and CDR2 as SMNVEV (reference sequence). This CDR3 spans 15 amino acids. The CDR3 region is CASSFTSGSPGELFF. The CDR3 DNA follows: TGTGCCAGCAGTTTCACTAGCGGGAGCCCCGGGGAGCTGTTTTTT.

The CDR3 reads CASSSGQGNLDTQYF. CDR3 DNA: TGTGCCAGCAGTTCCGGACAGGGGAATCTAGATACGCAGTATTTT. This chain joins TRBV28 and TRBJ2-3; 9 bases align to TRBD1. From germline, CDR1 is MDHEN and CDR2 SYDVKM. Losses at the gene ends were 4 bases for V and 5 bases for J; bases not matched to a gene: 7. The CDR3 contains 15 residues. The variable domain in full, completed from reference TRBV28 and TRBJ2-3, reads DVKVTQSSRYLVKRTGEKVFLECVQDMDHENMFWYRQDPGLGLRLIYFSYDVKMKEKGDIPEGYSVSREKKERFSLILESASTNQTSMYLCASSSGQGNLDTQYFGPGTRLTVL.

The chain recombines TRBV6-6 with TRBJ1-1; maybe TRBD1 (6 bases). Germline CDR1 reads MNHNY; CDR2 reads SVGAGI (reference sequence). There are 15 residues in the CDR3. V lost 6 bases, J lost 4 bases, and 18 bases lay in between. CDR3 coding DNA: TGTGCCAGCAGACGCACCTCACAGGGAGCCACTGAAGCTTTCTTT. Translating gives CASRRTSQGATEAFF.

The V gene is TRBV28, the J gene TRBJ1-2; 7 nucleotides line up with TRBD1. V gave up 3 bases and J gave up 4 bases; unmatched junction bases: 8. Per germline, CDR1 MDHEN and CDR2 SYDVKM. The CDR3 has 15 residues. CDR3 in amino acids: CASSLRDRKLYGYTF. CDR3 sequence (DNA): TGTGCCAGCAGTTTGAGGGACAGAAAACTCTATGGCTACACCTTC.

The V call is TRBV7-2, the J call TRBJ2-2; no firm D call. The V and J ends lost 1 base and 4 bases respectively, with 7 bases between them. The CDR3 is 14 amino acids. CDR1 is SGHTA, CDR2 FQGNSA, per germline. The CDR3 loop is CASSLDLGTGELFF. The CDR3 DNA reads as TGTGCCAGCAGCTTAGACTTGGGCACCGGGGAGCTGTTTTTT.

The V call is TRBV11-3, the J call TRBJ2-7; 14 bases map to TRBD2. CDR3 length equals 16 residues. The V and J ends lost 4 bases and 2 bases, in that order; junction bases with no gene match: 4. Germline CDR1 and CDR2: SGHNT and YENEEA. The DNA of the CDR3 is TGTGCCAGCAGCTCCGTGACTAGCGGGAGGGCCTACGAGCAGTACTTC. Protein sequence: CASSSVTSGRAYEQYF. Complete variable domain (other parts from reference TRBV11-3 and TRBJ2-7): EAGVVQSPRYKIIEKKQPVAFWCNPISGHNTLYWYLQNLGQGPELLIRYENEEAVDDSQLPKDRFSAERLKGVDSTLKIQPAELGDSAVYLCASSSVTSGRAYEQYFGPGTRLTVT.

This chain links TRBV30 with TRBJ1-1, with 10 bases fitting TRBD1. The V and J ends lost 2 bases and 4 bases, in that order; junction bases with no gene match: 1. CDR3 size: 13 residues. Germline CDR1 is GTSNPN and CDR2 is SVGIG (reference sequence). CDR3 sequence reads: CAWSRTGGTEAFF. The CDR3 bases are TGTGCCTGGAGTCGGACAGGGGGCACTGAAGCTTTCTTT.